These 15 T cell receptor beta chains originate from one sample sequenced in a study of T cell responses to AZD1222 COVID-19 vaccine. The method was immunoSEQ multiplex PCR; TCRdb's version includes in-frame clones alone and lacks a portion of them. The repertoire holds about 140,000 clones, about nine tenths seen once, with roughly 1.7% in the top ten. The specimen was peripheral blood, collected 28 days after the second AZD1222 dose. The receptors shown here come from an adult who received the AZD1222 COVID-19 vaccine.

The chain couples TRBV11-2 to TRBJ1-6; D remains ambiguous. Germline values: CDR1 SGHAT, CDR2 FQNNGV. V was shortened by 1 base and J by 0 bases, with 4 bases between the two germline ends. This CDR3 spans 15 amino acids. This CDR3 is CASSLGVSYNSPLHF. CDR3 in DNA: TGTGCCAGCAGCTTAGGGGTCTCCTATAATTCACCCCTCCACTTT.

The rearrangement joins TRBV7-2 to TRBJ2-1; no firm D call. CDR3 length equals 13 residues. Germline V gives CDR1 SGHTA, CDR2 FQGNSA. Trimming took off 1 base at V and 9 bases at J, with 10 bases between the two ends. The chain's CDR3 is CASSLVGASEQFF. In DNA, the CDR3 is TGTGCCAGCAGCTTAGTGGGTGCCAGTGAGCAGTTCTTC.

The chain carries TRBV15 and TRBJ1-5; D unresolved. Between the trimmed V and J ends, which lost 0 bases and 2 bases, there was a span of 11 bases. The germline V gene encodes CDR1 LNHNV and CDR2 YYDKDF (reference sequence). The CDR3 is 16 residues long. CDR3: CATSRDLGSGNQPQHF. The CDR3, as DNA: TGTGCCACCAGCAGAGATTTGGGGAGCGGCAATCAGCCCCAGCATTTT.

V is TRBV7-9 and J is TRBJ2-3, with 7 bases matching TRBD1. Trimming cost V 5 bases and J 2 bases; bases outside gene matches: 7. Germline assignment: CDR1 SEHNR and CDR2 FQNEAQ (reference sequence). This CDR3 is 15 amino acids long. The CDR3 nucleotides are TGTGCCAGCAGCCCGCGGACAGGTTACACAGATACGCAGTATTTT. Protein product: CASSPRTGYTDTQYF.

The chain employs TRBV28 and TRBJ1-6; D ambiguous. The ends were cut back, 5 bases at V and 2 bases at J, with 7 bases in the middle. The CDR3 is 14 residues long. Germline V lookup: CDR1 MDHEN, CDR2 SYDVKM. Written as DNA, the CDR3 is TGTGCCAGCAGTCGGGCCACCTATAATTCACCCCTCCACTTT. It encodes CASSRATYNSPLHF.

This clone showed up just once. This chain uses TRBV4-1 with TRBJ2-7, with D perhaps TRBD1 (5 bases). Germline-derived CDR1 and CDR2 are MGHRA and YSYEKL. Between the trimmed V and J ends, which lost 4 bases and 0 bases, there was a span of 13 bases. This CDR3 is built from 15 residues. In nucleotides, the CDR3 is TGCGCCAGCAGCCCAGCAGACAGCAGCTCCTACGAGCAGTACTTC. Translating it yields CASSPADSSSYEQYF.

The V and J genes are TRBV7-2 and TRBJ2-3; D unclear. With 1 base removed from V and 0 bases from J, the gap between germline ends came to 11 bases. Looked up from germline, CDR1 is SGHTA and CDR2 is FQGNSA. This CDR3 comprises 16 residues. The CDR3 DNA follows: TGTGCCAGCAGCTTAGGCTTTGGGCTTAGCACAGATACGCAGTATTTT. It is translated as CASSLGFGLSTDTQYF.

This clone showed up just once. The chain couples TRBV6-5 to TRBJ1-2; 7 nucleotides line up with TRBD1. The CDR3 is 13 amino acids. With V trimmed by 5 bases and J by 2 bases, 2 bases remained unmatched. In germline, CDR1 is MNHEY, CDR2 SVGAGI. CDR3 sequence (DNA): TGTGCCAGCAGTAGGACAGGAAACTATGGCTACACCTTC. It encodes CASSRTGNYGYTF.

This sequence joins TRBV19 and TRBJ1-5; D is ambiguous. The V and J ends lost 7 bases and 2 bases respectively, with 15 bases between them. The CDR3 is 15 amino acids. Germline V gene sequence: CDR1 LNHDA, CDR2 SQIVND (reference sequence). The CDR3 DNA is TGTGCCAGTACTGCCTGGGGTGGAGGCAATCAGCCCCAGCATTTT. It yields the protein CASTAWGGGNQPQHF.

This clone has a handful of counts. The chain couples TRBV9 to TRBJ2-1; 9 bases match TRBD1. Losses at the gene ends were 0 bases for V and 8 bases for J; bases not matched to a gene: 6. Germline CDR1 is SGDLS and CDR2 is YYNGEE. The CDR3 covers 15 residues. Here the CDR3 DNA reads TGTGCCAGCAGCGTAGCCGGGACAGGGCGTGATGAGCAGTTCTTC. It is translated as CASSVAGTGRDEQFF. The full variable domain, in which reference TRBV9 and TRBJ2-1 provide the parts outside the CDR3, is DSGVTQTPKHLITATGQRVTLRCSPRSGDLSVYWYQQSLDQGLQFLIQYYNGEERAKGNILERFSAQQFPDLHSELNLSSLELGDSALYFCASSVAGTGRDEQFFGPGTRLTVL.

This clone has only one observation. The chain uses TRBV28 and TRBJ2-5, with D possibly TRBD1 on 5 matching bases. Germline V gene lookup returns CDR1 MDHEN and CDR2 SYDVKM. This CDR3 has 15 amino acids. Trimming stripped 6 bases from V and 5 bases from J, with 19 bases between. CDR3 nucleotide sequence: TGTGCCAGCAGACAGTCATACACAGGTTCGGAGACCCAGTACTTC. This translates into CASRQSYTGSETQYF.

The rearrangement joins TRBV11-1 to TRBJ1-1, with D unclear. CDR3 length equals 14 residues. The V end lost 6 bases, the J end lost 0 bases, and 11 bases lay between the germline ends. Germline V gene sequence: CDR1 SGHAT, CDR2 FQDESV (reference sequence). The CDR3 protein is CASSLRRMNTEAFF. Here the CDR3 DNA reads TGTGCCAGCAGTCTCAGGCGGATGAACACTGAAGCTTTCTTT.

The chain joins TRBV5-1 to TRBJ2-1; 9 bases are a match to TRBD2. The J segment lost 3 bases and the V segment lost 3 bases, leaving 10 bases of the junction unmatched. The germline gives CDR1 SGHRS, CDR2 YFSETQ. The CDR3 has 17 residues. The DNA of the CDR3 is TGCGCCAGCAGCTCTGTATTAGCGGGGGTACTCTACAATGAGCAGTTCTTC. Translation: CASSSVLAGVLYNEQFF.

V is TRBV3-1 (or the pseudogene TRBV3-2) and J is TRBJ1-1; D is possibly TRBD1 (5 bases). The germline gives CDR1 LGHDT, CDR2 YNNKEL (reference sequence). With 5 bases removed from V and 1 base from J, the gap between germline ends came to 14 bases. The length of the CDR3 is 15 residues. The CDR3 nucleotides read TGTGCCAGCAGCTTGACTGCAGGGACGAACACTGAAGCTTTCTTT. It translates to CASSLTAGTNTEAFF.

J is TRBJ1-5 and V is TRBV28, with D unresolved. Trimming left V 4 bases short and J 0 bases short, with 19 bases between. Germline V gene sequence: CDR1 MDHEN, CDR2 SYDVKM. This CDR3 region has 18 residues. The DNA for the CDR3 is TGTGCCAGCAGTTCCCCCGCCCGGTTCCGGACTAGCAATCAGCCCCAGCATTTT. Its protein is CASSSPARFRTSNQPQHF.